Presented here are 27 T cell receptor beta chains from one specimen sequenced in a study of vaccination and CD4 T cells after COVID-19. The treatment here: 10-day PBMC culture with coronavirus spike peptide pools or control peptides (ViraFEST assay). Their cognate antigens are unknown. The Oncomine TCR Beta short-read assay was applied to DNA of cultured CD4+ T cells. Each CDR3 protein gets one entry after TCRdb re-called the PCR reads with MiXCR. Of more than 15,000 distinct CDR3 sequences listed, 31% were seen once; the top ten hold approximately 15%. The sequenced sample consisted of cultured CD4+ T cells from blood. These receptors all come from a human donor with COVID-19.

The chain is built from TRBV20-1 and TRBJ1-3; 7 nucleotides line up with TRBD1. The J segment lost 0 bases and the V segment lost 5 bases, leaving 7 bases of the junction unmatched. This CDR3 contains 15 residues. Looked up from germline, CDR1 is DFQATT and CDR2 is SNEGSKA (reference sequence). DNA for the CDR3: TGCAGTGCTTTTCGGACAGGAAACTCTGGAAACACCATATATTTT. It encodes CSAFRTGNSGNTIYF.

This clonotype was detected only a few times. The CDR3, as DNA: TGTGCCAGCAGCGACCGGGACAGGGCTAACTATGGCTACACCTTC. It encodes CASSDRDRANYGYTF. The chain is built from TRBV6-1 and TRBJ1-2; 9 positions agree with TRBD1. V was pared by 6 bases and J by 0 bases, with 5 bases of the junction left unmatched. Germline V lookup: CDR1 MNHNS, CDR2 SASEGT. There are 15 residues in the CDR3.

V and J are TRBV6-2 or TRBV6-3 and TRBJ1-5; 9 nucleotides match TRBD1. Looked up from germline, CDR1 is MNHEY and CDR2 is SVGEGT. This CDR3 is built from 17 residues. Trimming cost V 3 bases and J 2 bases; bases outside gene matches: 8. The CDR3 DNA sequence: TGTGCCAGCAGTTATGGGACAGGGATGGTGGGCAATCAGCCCCAGCATTTT. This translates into CASSYGTGMVGNQPQHF.

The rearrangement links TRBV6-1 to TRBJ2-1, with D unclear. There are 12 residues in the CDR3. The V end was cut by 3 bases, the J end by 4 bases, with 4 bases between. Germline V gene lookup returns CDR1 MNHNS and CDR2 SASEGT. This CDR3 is CASSEGYNEQFF. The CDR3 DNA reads TGTGCCAGCAGTGAGGGGTACAATGAGCAGTTCTTC.

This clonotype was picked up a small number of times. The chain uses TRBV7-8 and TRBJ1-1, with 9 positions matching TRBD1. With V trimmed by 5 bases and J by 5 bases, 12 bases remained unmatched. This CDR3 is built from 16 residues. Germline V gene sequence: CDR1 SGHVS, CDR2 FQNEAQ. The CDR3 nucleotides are TGTGCCAGCAGCCTATTTACAGGGGGCGCGGGTACTGAAGCTTTCTTT. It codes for CASSLFTGGAGTEAFF.

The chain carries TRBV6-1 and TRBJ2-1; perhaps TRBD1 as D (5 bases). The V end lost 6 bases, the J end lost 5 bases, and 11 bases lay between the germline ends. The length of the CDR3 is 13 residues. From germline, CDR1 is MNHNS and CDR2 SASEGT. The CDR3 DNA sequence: TGTGCCAGCAGCCGAGACAGCAACAATGAGCAGTTCTTC. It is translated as CASSRDSNNEQFF.

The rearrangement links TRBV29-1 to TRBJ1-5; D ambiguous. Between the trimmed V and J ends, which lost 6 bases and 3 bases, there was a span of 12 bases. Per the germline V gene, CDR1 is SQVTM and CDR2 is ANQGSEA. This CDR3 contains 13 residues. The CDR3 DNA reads TGCAGCGTGGCGGACGGCTTCAATCAGCCCCAGCATTTT. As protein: CSVADGFNQPQHF. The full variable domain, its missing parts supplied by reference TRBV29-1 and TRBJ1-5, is SAVISQKPSRDICQRGTSLTIQCQVDSQVTMMFWYRQQPGQSLTLIATANQGSEATYESGFVIDKFPISRPNLTFSTLTVSNMSPEDSSIYLCSVADGFNQPQHFGDGTRLSIL.

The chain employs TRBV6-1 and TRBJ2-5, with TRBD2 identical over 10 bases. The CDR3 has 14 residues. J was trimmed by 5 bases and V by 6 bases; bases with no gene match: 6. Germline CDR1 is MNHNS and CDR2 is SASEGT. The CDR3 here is CASSVAGGRETQYF. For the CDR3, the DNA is TGTGCCAGCAGCGTAGCGGGGGGCCGGGAGACCCAGTACTTC.

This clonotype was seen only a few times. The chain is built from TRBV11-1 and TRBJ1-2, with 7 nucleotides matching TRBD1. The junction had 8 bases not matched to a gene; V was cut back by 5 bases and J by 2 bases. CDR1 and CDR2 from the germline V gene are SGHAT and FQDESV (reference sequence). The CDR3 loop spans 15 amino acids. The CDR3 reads CASSRTGPTNYGYTF. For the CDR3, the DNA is TGTGCCAGCAGCCGGACAGGTCCCACGAACTATGGCTACACCTTC.

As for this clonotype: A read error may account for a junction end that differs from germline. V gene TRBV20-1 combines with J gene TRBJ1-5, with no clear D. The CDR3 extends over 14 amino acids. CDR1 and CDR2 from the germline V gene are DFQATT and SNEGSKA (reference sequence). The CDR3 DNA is TGCAGTGCCCCTGCGGGTGGAGAAGGTCAGCCCCAGCGTTTT. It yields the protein CSAPAGGEGQPQRF.

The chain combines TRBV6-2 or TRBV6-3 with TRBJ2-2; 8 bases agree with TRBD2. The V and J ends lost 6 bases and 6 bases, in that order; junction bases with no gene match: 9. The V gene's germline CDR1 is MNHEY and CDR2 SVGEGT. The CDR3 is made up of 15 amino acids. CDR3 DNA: TGTGCCAGCAGAAACTCAGGACTAGCTTCCGGGGAGCTGTTTTTT. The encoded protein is CASRNSGLASGELFF.

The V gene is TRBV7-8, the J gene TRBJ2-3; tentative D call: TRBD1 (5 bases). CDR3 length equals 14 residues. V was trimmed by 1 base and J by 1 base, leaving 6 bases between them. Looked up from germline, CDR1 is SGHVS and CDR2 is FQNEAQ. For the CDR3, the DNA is TGTGCCAGCAGCTTAGAAGGGGGCACAGATACGCAGTATTTT. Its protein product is CASSLEGGTDTQYF.

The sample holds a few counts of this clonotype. In nucleotides, the CDR3 is TGTGCCAGCAGTGGACCCCGGGAGGGCACTGAAGCTTTCTTT. Encoded protein: CASSGPREGTEAFF. V gene TRBV2 combines with J gene TRBJ1-1; D call uncertain. Germline V gene data show CDR1 as SNHLY and CDR2 as FYNNEI. CDR3 size: 14 residues. The germline V and J ends were trimmed by 4 bases and 4 bases, with 13 bases remaining between them.

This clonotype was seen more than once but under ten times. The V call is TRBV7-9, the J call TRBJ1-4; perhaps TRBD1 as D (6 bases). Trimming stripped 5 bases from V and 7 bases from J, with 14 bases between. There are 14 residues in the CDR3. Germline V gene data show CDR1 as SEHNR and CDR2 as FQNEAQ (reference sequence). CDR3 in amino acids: CASSRSGALEKLFF. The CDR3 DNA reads TGTGCCAGCAGCCGATCGGGGGCGCTTGAAAAACTGTTTTTT.

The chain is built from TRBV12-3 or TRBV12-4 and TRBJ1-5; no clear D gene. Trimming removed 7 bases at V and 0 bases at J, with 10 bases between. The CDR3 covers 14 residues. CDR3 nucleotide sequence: TGTGCCAGCACGACGAGAAATAGCAATCAGCCCCAGCATTTT. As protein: CASTTRNSNQPQHF.

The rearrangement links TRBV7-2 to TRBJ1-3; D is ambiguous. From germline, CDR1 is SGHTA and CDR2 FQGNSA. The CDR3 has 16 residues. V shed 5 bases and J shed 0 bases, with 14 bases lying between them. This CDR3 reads CASSRTVTNSGNTIYF. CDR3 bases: TGTGCCAGCAGCAGGACGGTGACCAACTCTGGAAACACCATATATTTT.

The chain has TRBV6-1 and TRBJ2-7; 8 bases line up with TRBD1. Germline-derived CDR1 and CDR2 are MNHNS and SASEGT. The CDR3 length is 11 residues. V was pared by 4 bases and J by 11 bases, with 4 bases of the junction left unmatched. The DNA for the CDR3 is TGTGCCAGCAGTGGGAACAGGGGGAAGTACTTC. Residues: CASSGNRGKYF.

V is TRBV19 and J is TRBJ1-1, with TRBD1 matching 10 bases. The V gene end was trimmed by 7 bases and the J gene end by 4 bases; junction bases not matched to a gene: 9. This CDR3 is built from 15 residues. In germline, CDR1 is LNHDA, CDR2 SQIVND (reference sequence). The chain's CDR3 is CASNDRGRLSTEAFF. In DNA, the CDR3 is TGTGCCAGTAACGACAGGGGGCGATTGAGCACTGAAGCTTTCTTT.

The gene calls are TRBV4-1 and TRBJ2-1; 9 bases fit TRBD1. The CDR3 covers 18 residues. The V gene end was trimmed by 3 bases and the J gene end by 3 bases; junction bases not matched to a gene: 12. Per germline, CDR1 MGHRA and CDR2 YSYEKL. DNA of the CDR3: TGCGCCAGCAGCCAGATACAGGGGGCCGAGGGCCACTACAATGAGCAGTTCTTC. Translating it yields CASSQIQGAEGHYNEQFF.

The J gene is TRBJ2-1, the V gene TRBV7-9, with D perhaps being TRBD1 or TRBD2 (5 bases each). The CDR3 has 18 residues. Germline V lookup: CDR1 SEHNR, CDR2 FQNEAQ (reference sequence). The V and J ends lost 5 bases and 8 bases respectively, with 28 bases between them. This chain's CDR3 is CASSPAWDQLLGVDEQFF. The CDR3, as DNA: TGTGCCAGCAGCCCGGCTTGGGACCAACTCCTCGGGGTAGATGAGCAGTTCTTC. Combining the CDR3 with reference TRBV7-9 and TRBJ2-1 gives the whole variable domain DTGVSQNPRHKITKRGQNVTFRCDPISEHNRLYWYRQTLGQGPEFLTYFQNEAQLEKSRLLSDRFSAERPKGSFSTLEIQRTEQGDSAMYLCASSPAWDQLLGVDEQFFGPGTRLTVL.

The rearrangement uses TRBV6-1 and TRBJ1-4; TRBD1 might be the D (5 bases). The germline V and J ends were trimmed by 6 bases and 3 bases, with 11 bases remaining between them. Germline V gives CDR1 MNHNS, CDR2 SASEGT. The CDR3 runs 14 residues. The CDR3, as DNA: TGTGCCAGCAGAAAGGGGAGCTCTAATGAAAAACTGTTTTTT. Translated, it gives CASRKGSSNEKLFF.

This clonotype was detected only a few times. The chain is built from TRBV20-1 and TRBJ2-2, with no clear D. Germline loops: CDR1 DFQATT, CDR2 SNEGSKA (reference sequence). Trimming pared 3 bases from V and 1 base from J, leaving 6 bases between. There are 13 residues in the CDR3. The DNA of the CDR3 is TGCAGTGCTAGTAAGGAGAACACCGGGGAGCTGTTTTTT. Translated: CSASKENTGELFF.

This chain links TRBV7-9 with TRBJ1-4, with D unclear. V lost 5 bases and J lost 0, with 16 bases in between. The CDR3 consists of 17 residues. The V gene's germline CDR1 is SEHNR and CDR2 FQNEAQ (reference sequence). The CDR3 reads CASSIGRNLATNEKLFF. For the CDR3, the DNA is TGTGCCAGCAGCATTGGACGGAATCTTGCAACTAATGAAAAACTGTTTTTT.

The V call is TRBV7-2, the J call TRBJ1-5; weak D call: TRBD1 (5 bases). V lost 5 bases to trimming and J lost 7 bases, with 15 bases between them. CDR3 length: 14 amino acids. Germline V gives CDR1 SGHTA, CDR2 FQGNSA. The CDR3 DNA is TGTGCCAGCAGCCTGGGGGGGGGGAGGCAGCCCCAGCATTTT. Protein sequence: CASSLGGGRQPQHF. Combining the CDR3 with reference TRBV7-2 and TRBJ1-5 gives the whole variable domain GAGVSQSPSNKVTEKGKDVELRCDPISGHTALYWYRQSLGQGLEFLIYFQGNSAPDKSGLPSDRFSAERTGGSVSTLTIQRTQQEDSAVYLCASSLGGGRQPQHFGDGTRLSIL.

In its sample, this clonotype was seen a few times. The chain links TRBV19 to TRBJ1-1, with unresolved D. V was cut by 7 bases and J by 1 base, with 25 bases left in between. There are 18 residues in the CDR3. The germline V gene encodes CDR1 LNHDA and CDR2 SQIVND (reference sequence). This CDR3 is CASNPSPVASGENTEAFF. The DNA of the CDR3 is TGTGCCAGTAATCCTTCCCCGGTGGCCTCCGGAGAGAACACTGAAGCTTTCTTT.

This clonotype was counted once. The CDR3 bases are TGTGCCAGCAGCCTAAAACAGGGGTGGGACACTGAAGCTTTCTTT. Its translation: CASSLKQGWDTEAFF. The chain is built from TRBV5-4 and TRBJ1-1, with 7 bases lining up with TRBD1. This CDR3 spans 15 amino acids. CDR1 SGHNT and CDR2 YYREEE come from the germline V gene (reference sequence). Trimming took 4 bases from V and 3 from J; bases not matched to a gene: 9.

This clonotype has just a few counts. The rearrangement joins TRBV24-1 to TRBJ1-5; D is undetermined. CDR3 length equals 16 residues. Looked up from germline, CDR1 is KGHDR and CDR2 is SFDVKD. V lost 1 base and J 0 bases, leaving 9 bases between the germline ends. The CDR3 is CATSDFRGGSNQPQHF. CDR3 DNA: TGTGCCACCAGTGATTTTCGGGGAGGTAGCAATCAGCCCCAGCATTTT.